This T cell receptor (beta chain) was identified during a study of blood T cell repertoires in COVID-19 (dated by TCRdb to between 2020 and 2021). For context, the study as a whole: The collaborator samples originated in the United States, Italy and Spain and spanned the acute and convalescent phases of COVID-19. The material from the prospective study consisted of cDNA or gDNA derived from T cells, B-cell-depleted T cells, or PBMCs. Subjects who had been exposed to COVID-19, were actively infected with it, or had recovered from it provided the deeply sampled blood TCRbeta repertoires that made up the dataset. A freely available public database, intended as a resource for researchers studying the immune response to SARS-CoV-2, is where the repertoires were released. Samples came from the ongoing ImmuneRACE study (first 160 participants) plus 1,254 subjects from 6 global collaborators. The sample metadata nearly always contained a de-identified subject ID, COVID-19 status, age in years and sex. Where HLA class I and class II types were available, the types were taken from metadata supplied by the sample provider, not from assay-based typing.

At one collaborating source in Seattle, patients were enrolled during active infection and were followed longitudinally through the course of disease. Whole blood was collected in K2EDTA tubes by collaborating institutions according to the institutions' own protocols. Collaborator samples were shipped for TCRbeta analysis as frozen whole blood, isolated PBMCs, or DNA extracted from either sample type. The immunoSEQ Assay, a bias-controlled multiplex PCR, was used to amplify TCRbeta CDR3 regions from genomic DNA. The published analysis was carried out like this. The number of nucleated cells in each sample was estimated from the amplification of reference gene primers within the assay. To quantify the absolute abundance of each unique TCRbeta CDR3 rearrangement, sequence reads were collapsed and filtered. Productive Simpson clonality was computed per sample as the square root of Simpson's diversity index over productive rearrangements. TCRdb took this table from immuneACCESS and kept in-frame rearrangements with V and J called. Such tables lack part of the clones; where checked against another copy, unresolved V genes explain under half of the gap, and the rest is unexplained. The V and J calls and clone size were taken over from that table, and D and trimming were inferred from the DNA. The sample table shows approximately 190,000 clones, and 82% are seen once. Together, the top ten hold roughly 8% of the sample.

The CDR3 has 11 amino acids, counting the end cysteine and phenylalanine. Left in the record is the CDR3 DNA by itself, 33 bases read in frame from the first base. V trim: 4 bases; J trim: 15 bases; unmatched bases: 5. Per the germline V gene, SGHAT is the CDR1 and FQNNGV is the CDR2. Study-wide conclusions, independent of this receptor: Clinical and demographic metadata were provided uncurated, with the amount varying by source and participant.

Remarks on this clone: The target of this receptor is not known. No base-level quality is on record; no much larger clone is a single base apart.

The chain links TRBV11-2 with TRBJ2-1; 8 nucleotides in the junction match TRBD1. Sequencing was carried out using peripheral blood. This receptor was identified in a woman aged 60-70 years with COVID-19, enrolled during active disease. The sequenced DNA: TGTGCCAGCAGCTCAACAGGGGGGCGGTTCTTC. This codes for CASSSTGGRFF.